This T cell receptor beta chain was obtained from a study of blood T cell repertoires in COVID-19. The authors' processing: Estimated nucleated cell counts came from reference gene primer amplification. TCRdb keeps only in-frame clones here, not all; method: immunoSEQ multiplex PCR. V and J calls and clone size come straight from that table; D and trimming were deduced from the DNA. This repertoire shows about 250,000 clones, approximately 80% found once; its top ten account for roughly 10%. CDR3 length equals 15 residues. CDR1 is KGHSH, CDR2 LQKENI, per germline. The V segment lost 5 bases and the J segment 6 bases; nucleotides outside the gene matches: 6.

This clonotype originated in a man of 80 years or more with acute or convalescent COVID-19. This chain joins TRBV18 and TRBJ2-5; TRBD2 aligns across 13 bases. The sequenced sample consisted of peripheral blood. CDR3 coding DNA: TGTGCCAGCTCATCCCGGACTAGCGGGAGTAAGACCCAGTACTTC. This sequence encodes CASSSRTSGSKTQYF.